A selection of T cell receptor beta chains follows, all from one sample in a study of blood T cell repertoires in COVID-19. Sequencing used immunoSEQ multiplex PCR; TCRdb keeps in-frame clones, though not all of them. Here the sample spans 110,000 or so clones, approximately 89% being singletons. Sequenced: peripheral blood. Receptors originate from a woman in her sixties with COVID-19, enrolled during active disease. Each CDR3 is given with its conserved first and last residue. Fields, in order: J gene, V gene, CDR3 protein.

TRBJ1-2 TRBV6-6 CASSYPGRFDYGYTF
TRBJ2-1 TRBV27 CASSPGLEGAGQFF
TRBJ2-5 TRBV6-5 CASSYFQRQFQYF
TRBJ2-7 TRBV19 CASRGRGDYEQYF
TRBJ2-1 TRBV5-1 CASSLWLAGKEQFF
TRBJ1-1 TRBV12-3/TRBV12-4 CASSYIGNTEAFF
TRBJ1-3 TRBV13 CASSPGTGYGNTIYF
TRBJ1-1 TRBV9 CASSVGETGAANTEAFF
TRBJ1-1 TRBV7-3 CASSSGTANTEAFF
TRBJ1-3 TRBV3-1/TRBV3-2 CASSSSGDTIYF
TRBJ2-7 TRBV19 CASSFDRRPSYEQYF
TRBJ2-1 TRBV5-1 CASRPTVGEQFF
TRBJ1-2 TRBV29-1 CSVGGEFDGYTF
TRBJ1-3 TRBV2 CASSTGSSGNTIYF
TRBJ1-2 TRBV18 CASSPPGTGGAGDYGYTF
TRBJ2-7 TRBV4-2 CASSQSFSGGFYEQYF
TRBJ1-2 TRBV9 CASSVDGTQAYGYTF
TRBJ2-2 TRBV5-1 CASSTMMASSAGELFF
TRBJ1-2 TRBV7-3 CASSSNQNNYGYTF
TRBJ2-1 TRBV6-1 CASSERGLAVLRPYNEQFF
TRBJ2-5 TRBV5-1 CASSLGLAGGQETQYF
TRBJ1-1 TRBV7-8 CASSLDPRGKNAGEAFF
TRBJ2-3 TRBV6-5 CASSSLDTQYF
TRBJ1-1 TRBV6-2/TRBV6-3 CASSSSGTDYLKAFF
TRBJ1-1 TRBV19 CASRRARNTEAFF
TRBJ1-5 TRBV5-6 CASSLAGDQPQHF